This TCR beta chain was captured by sequencing in a study of blood T cell repertoires in COVID-19. Study information: In each case, the material was cDNA or gDNA derived from T cells, B-cell-depleted T cells, or PBMCs.

Sequencing was performed with immunoSEQ multiplex PCR; in TCRdb, only in-frame clones are kept and a portion is missing. Among some 150,000 clones listed, 87% were seen once. Germline CDR1 reads SGHAT; CDR2 reads FQDESV (reference sequence). Trimming took off 2 bases at V and 8 bases at J, with 12 bases between the two ends. This CDR3 contains 13 residues. The V and J genes are TRBV11-1 and TRBJ1-1, with TRBD1 as a possible D gene (5 bases). The receptor comes from a woman aged 55-69 years who had recovered from COVID-19. Sequencing was done on a sample of peripheral blood. CDR3 protein: CASSLSTYREAFF. The CDR3 coding sequence is TGTGCCAGCAGCTTATCTACCTACAGGGAAGCTTTCTTT.